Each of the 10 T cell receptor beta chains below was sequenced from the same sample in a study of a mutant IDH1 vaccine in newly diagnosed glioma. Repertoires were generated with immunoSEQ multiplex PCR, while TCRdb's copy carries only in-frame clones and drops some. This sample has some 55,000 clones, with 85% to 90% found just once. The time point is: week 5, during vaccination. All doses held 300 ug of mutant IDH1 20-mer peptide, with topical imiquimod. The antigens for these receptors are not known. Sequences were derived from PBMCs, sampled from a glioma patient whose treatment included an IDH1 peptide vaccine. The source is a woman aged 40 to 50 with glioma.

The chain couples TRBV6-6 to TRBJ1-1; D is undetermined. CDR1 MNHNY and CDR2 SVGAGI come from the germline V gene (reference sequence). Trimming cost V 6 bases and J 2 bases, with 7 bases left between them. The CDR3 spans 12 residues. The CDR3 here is CASSLTNTEAFF. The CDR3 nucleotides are TGTGCCAGCAGCCTGACTAACACTGAAGCTTTCTTT.

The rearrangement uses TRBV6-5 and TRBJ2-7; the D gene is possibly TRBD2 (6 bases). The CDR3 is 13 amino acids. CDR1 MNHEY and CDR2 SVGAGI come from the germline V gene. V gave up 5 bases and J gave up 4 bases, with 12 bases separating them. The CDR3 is CASSRGGPYEQYF. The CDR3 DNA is TGTGCCAGCAGTCGGGGAGGACCATACGAGCAGTACTTC.

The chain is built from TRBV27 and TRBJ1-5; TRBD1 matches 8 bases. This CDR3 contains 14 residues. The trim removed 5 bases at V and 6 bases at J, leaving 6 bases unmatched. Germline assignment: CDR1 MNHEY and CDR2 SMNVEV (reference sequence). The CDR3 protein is CASSHDRGGQPQHF. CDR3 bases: TGTGCCAGCAGTCACGACAGGGGAGGTCAGCCCCAGCATTTT.

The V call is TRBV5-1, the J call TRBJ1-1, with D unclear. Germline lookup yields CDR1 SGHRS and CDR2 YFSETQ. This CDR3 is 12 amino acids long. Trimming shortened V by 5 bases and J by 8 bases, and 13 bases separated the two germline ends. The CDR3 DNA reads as TGCGCCAGCAGTTTACTTGGGGTGGAAGCTTTCTTT. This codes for CASSLLGVEAFF.

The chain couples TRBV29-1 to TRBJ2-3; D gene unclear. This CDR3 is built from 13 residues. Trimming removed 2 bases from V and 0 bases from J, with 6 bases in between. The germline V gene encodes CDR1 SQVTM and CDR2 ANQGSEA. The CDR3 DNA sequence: TGCAGCGTTGAAAGTACTAGCACAGATACGCAGTATTTT. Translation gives CSVESTSTDTQYF.

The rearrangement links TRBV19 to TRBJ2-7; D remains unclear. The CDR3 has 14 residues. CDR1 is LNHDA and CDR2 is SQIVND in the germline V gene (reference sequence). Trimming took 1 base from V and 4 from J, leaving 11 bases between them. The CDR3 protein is CASSIGAFGYEQYF. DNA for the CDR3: TGTGCCAGTAGTATAGGTGCCTTTGGATACGAGCAGTACTTC.

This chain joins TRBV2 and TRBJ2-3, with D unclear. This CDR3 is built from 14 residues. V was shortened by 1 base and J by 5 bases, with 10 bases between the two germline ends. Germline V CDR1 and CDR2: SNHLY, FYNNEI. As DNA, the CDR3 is TGTGCCAGCAGTGAAGATCGGGCTATAGATACGCAGTATTTT. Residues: CASSEDRAIDTQYF.

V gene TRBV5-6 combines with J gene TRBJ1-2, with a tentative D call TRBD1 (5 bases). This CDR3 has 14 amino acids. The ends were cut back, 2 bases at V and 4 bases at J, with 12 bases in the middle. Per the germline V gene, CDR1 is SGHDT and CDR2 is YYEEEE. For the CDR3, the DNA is TGTGCCAGCAGCTTCGTCAGGGTTACCTATGGCTACACCTTC. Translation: CASSFVRVTYGYTF.

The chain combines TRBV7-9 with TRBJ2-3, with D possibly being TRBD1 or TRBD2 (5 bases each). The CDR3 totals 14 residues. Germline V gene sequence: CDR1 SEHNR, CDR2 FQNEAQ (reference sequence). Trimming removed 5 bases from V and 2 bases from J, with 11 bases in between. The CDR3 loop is CASSPGGFTDTQYF. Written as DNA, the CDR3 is TGTGCCAGCAGCCCTGGGGGATTCACAGATACGCAGTATTTT.

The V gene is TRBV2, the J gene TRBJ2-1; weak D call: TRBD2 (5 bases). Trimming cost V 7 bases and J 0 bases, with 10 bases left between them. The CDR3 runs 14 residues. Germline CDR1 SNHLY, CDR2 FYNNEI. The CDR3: CASTEARSYNEQFF. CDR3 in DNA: TGTGCCAGCACGGAGGCGCGCTCCTACAATGAGCAGTTCTTC.